This section outlines one T cell receptor beta chain sequence together with its context. These data are taken from a study of technical replicates of blood from a few donors. Some clones are missing from TCRdb's copy, which holds only in-frame ones; the method was immunoSEQ multiplex PCR. The data contain approximately 73,000 clones, nearly 95% of them singletons. CDR1 and CDR2 from the germline V gene are SGHRS and YFSETQ. The CDR3 is 14 amino acids. The V gene lost 0 bases and the J gene lost 2 bases, with 9 bases spanning the gap. The TCR was taken from a human donor in good health. Sequencing was performed on T cells isolated from PBMCs. This chain uses TRBV5-1 with TRBJ2-7; the D gene is possibly TRBD1 (6 bases). The CDR3 nucleotides are TGCGCCAGCAGCTTGGGAGGGGGTCCCTACGAGCAGTACTTC. Translated: CASSLGGGPYEQYF.